This T cell receptor beta chain was retrieved from a study of beta chain features in type 1 diabetes. Every bit of the isolated RNA underwent reverse transcription, so sequencing read expressed TCRB transcripts. Repertoires were generated with immunoSEQ multiplex PCR, while TCRdb's copy carries only in-frame clones and drops some. The table has 130,000 or so clones, about 8.7% seen once; the top ten hold approximately 0.68%. The germline gives CDR1 SGHVS, CDR2 FQNEAQ. V lost 4 bases and J lost 0, with 7 bases in between. The CDR3 has 14 residues. This clone was seen more than once but under ten times.

This chain uses TRBV7-8 with TRBJ1-5; no reliable D call. The TCR comes from a man younger than 35 in good health. The specimen sequenced was central memory CD4+ T cells from blood. The CDR3 loop reads CASSSRYSNQPQHF. The CDR3 region has the DNA TGTGCCAGCAGCTCCAGATATAGCAATCAGCCCCAGCATTTT.